This passage covers 22 T cell receptor beta chains from one sample sequenced in a study of cytomegalovirus exposure and HLA in healthy donors. The PCR had 60 Vbeta and 13 Jbeta primers. Method: immunoSEQ multiplex PCR; TCRdb's copy keeps in-frame clones and lacks some. The sample contains under 300,000 clones, about 80% of which appear only once. Input material: PBMCs. Source of these receptors: a woman aged 55-70 years in good health and CMV-seropositive.

In DNA form, the CDR3 reads TGTGCCAGCAGCCAAGATAGTAGGAGCGGGAGTCACACCGGGGAGCTGTTTTTT. Protein: CASSQDSRSGSHTGELFF. The chain couples TRBV4-2 to TRBJ2-2; 8 bases are a match to TRBD2. J lost 3 bases, V lost 0 bases, and 9 bases had no gene match. This CDR3 contains 18 residues. In germline, CDR1 is LGHNA, CDR2 YNFKEQ.

The chain recombines TRBV30 with TRBJ1-6; the match to TRBD1 covers 10 bases. Germline V gene data show CDR1 as GTSNPN and CDR2 as SVGIG (reference sequence). The CDR3 totals 18 residues. After removal of 7 bases from V and 0 bases from J, the junction contained 12 bases not matched to a gene. Here the CDR3 reads CASEIGTGASSYNSPLHF. The CDR3 DNA is TGTGCCTCGGAAATAGGGACAGGGGCGAGCTCCTATAATTCACCCCTCCACTTT.

This clone was observed once. CDR3 DNA: TGTGCCAGTAAAGAGAGGGTTGATCAGCCCCAGCATTTT. Protein sequence: CASKERVDQPQHF. This chain joins TRBV19 and TRBJ1-5; D not certain. Germline CDR1 and CDR2: LNHDA and SQIVND (reference sequence). V lost 7 bases to trimming and J lost 5 bases, with 12 bases between them. The CDR3 spans 13 residues.

This chain connects TRBV18 to TRBJ1-1; TRBD1 agrees at 11 bases. V shed 3 bases, J shed 4 bases, and the junction held 4 bases outside the gene matches. In germline, CDR1 is KGHSH, CDR2 LQKENI. CDR3 size: 15 residues. The CDR3 spells CASSPGQGVFTEAFF. CDR3 bases: TGTGCCAGCTCACCGGGACAGGGGGTCTTCACTGAAGCTTTCTTT.

CDR3 DNA: TGCGCCAGCAGAGACGGCGGCGGGGATGAGCAGTTCTTC. The encoded protein is CASRDGGGDEQFF. This chain links TRBV10-1 with TRBJ2-1; possibly TRBD2 for D (6 bases). V lost 6 bases, J lost 8 bases, and 14 bases lay in between. The CDR3 loop spans 13 amino acids. Germline CDR1 WNHNN, CDR2 SYGVQD (reference sequence).

The V gene is TRBV5-1, the J gene TRBJ2-3; 10 bases are a match to TRBD2. The CDR3 runs to 20 residues. Germline V gene lookup returns CDR1 SGHRS and CDR2 YFSETQ. Unmatched junction bases numbered 15, after V lost 0 bases and J lost 2 bases. The CDR3 coding sequence is TGCGCCAGCAGCTTGGAAGGGAAAAGGACTAGCGGAGGGCACACAGATACGCAGTATTTT. This gives the protein CASSLEGKRTSGGHTDTQYF. Complete variable domain (other parts from reference TRBV5-1 and TRBJ2-3): KAGVTQTPRYLIKTRGQQVTLSCSPISGHRSVSWYQQTPGQGLQFLFEYFSETQRNKGNFPGRFSGRQFSNSRSEMNVSTLELGDSALYLCASSLEGKRTSGGHTDTQYFGPGTRLTVL.

This chain links TRBV7-2 with TRBJ2-7; 7 bases map to TRBD1. From germline, CDR1 is SGHTA and CDR2 FQGNSA. Trimming took 1 base from V and 4 from J; bases not matched to a gene: 1. CDR3 length: 13 amino acids. The CDR3 protein is CASSLGDRYEQYF. The DNA for the CDR3 is TGTGCCAGCAGCTTAGGGGACAGATACGAGCAGTACTTC.

The chain recombines TRBV2 with TRBJ2-7, with 16 bases identical to TRBD2. Germline V gene lookup returns CDR1 SNHLY and CDR2 FYNNEI. After removal of 6 bases from V and 7 bases from J, the junction contained 6 bases not matched to a gene. The CDR3 extends over 15 amino acids. The CDR3: CASREGLAGGFEQYF. For the CDR3, the DNA is TGTGCCAGCAGAGAGGGACTAGCGGGAGGGTTTGAGCAGTACTTC.

CDR3 bases: TGTGCCAGCAGTGAGCCCTATTCAGGGAAGAACACTGAAGCTTTCTTT. It codes for CASSEPYSGKNTEAFF. The chain employs TRBV6-4 and TRBJ1-1; perhaps TRBD1 as D (5 bases). Germline CDR1 is MRHNA and CDR2 is SNTAGT. The CDR3 has 16 residues. The V end lost 3 bases, the J end lost 1 base, and 15 bases lay between the germline ends.

This sequence joins TRBV4-1 and TRBJ2-1; D might be TRBD2 (6 bases). The V end lost 1 base, the J end lost 4 bases, and 11 bases lay between the germline ends. CDR3 length: 15 residues. Germline CDR1 and CDR2: MGHRA and YSYEKL. The CDR3 sequence is CASSQASGQYNEQFF. The CDR3, as DNA: TGCGCCAGCAGCCAAGCCAGCGGGCAATACAATGAGCAGTTCTTC.

This clone was detected only a few times. The genes are TRBV10-2 and TRBJ2-5; tentative D call: TRBD1 (6 bases). The CDR3 length is 16 residues. The ends were cut back, 2 bases at V and 2 bases at J, with 15 bases in the middle. Germline V lookup: CDR1 WSHSY, CDR2 SAAADI. The CDR3 here is CASSEHWTAIQETQYF. For the CDR3, the DNA is TGCGCCAGCAGTGAGCATTGGACAGCGATTCAAGAGACCCAGTACTTC.

The rearrangement uses TRBV7-2 and TRBJ1-1; tentative D call: TRBD1 (5 bases). The length of the CDR3 is 14 residues. Germline assignment: CDR1 SGHTA and CDR2 FQGNSA. The ends were cut back, 1 base at V and 4 bases at J, with 10 bases in the middle. The CDR3 DNA reads TGTGCCAGCAGCTTAGAGGGGTGGTCCACTGAAGCTTTCTTT. Translating it yields CASSLEGWSTEAFF.

The gene calls are TRBV7-3 and TRBJ2-3; D not certain. The CDR3 contains 14 residues. V was shortened by 1 base and J by 2 bases, with 7 bases between the two germline ends. Germline V gives CDR1 SGHTA, CDR2 FQGTGA. The CDR3, as DNA: TGTGCCAGCAGCTTAAACCGAGACACAGATACGCAGTATTTT. Translating it yields CASSLNRDTDTQYF.

This clone was counted a single time. This chain uses TRBV6-1 with TRBJ1-5; D uncertain. Trimming shortened V by 10 bases and J by 2 bases, and 12 bases separated the two germline ends. Per the germline V gene, CDR1 is MNHNS and CDR2 is SASEGT. The CDR3 covers 13 residues. The CDR3, as DNA: TGTGCCACCGACACACTGGGCAATCAGCCCCAGCATTTT. Amino acids: CATDTLGNQPQHF.

The V gene is TRBV4-1, the J gene TRBJ2-1, with D uncertain. V shed 1 base and J shed 4 bases, with 8 bases lying between them. The CDR3 is made up of 14 amino acids. CDR1 and CDR2 (germline): MGHRA, YSYEKL. This chain's CDR3 is CASSQGFRYNEQFF. The CDR3 region has the DNA TGCGCCAGCAGCCAAGGGTTTCGGTACAATGAGCAGTTCTTC.

This sequence joins TRBV6-1 and TRBJ2-1; possibly TRBD2 for D (5 bases). The CDR3 is made up of 15 amino acids. CDR1 and CDR2 (germline): MNHNS, SASEGT. Between the trimmed V and J ends, which lost 8 bases and 13 bases, there was a span of 27 bases. Written as DNA, the CDR3 is TGTGCCAGCCTCCAGGAGGACTTGGGAAAAGTATCCCAGTTCTTC. It specifies CASLQEDLGKVSQFF.

V gene TRBV25-1 combines with J gene TRBJ2-1, with TRBD2 as a possible D gene (5 bases). The CDR3 spans 16 residues. Trimming stripped 0 bases from V and 1 base from J, with 10 bases between. Germline V gene sequence: CDR1 MGHDK, CDR2 SYGVNS. DNA for the CDR3: TGTGCCAGCAGTGAATACCAGCGGACGTCCTACAATGAGCAGTTCTTC. Residues: CASSEYQRTSYNEQFF.

The V gene is TRBV6-4, the J gene TRBJ1-6; 9 bases align to TRBD1. CDR1 is MRHNA, CDR2 SNTAGT, per germline. J gave up 9 bases and V 10 bases, and 7 bases lay outside the gene matches. CDR3 length: 13 residues. The CDR3 is CATRQGEASPLHF. The DNA of the CDR3 is TGTGCCACCCGACAGGGGGAGGCTTCACCCCTCCACTTT.

The chain combines TRBV6-1 with TRBJ2-1; TRBD2 agrees at 7 bases. The germline gives CDR1 MNHNS, CDR2 SASEGT. The J segment lost 2 bases and the V segment lost 2 bases, leaving 6 bases of the junction unmatched. This CDR3 has 16 amino acids. CDR3 coding DNA: TGTGCCAGCAGTGAACCACGCGGGGGTACCTACAATGAGCAGTTCTTC. It translates to CASSEPRGGTYNEQFF.

The chain links TRBV28 to TRBJ1-1; D perhaps matches TRBD1 (5 bases). This CDR3 contains 14 residues. CDR1 MDHEN and CDR2 SYDVKM come from the germline V gene. Trimming removed 7 bases at V and 0 bases at J, with 12 bases between. CDR3 nucleotide sequence: TGTGCCAGCACTCAGTGGGGGGTGAACACTGAAGCTTTCTTT. As protein: CASTQWGVNTEAFF.

The J gene is TRBJ1-1, the V gene TRBV9; D unresolved. V shed 6 bases and J shed 3 bases, with 12 bases lying between them. This CDR3 spans 13 amino acids. Germline lookup yields CDR1 SGDLS and CDR2 YYNGEE. The CDR3 spells CASTQAPDTEAFF. The CDR3 DNA reads TGTGCCAGCACCCAAGCTCCGGACACTGAAGCTTTCTTT.

The V call is TRBV9, the J call TRBJ1-1; unclear D gene. The CDR3 contains 13 residues. Germline-derived CDR1 and CDR2 are SGDLS and YYNGEE. V was trimmed by 0 bases and J by 8 bases, leaving 11 bases between them. Here the CDR3 DNA reads TGTGCCAGCAGCGTAGGGTTAGGAGCCGAAGCTTTCTTT. Translated: CASSVGLGAEAFF. Using reference TRBV9 and TRBJ1-1 for the parts outside the CDR3, the full variable domain is DSGVTQTPKHLITATGQRVTLRCSPRSGDLSVYWYQQSLDQGLQFLIQYYNGEERAKGNILERFSAQQFPDLHSELNLSSLELGDSALYFCASSVGLGAEAFFGQGTRLTVV.